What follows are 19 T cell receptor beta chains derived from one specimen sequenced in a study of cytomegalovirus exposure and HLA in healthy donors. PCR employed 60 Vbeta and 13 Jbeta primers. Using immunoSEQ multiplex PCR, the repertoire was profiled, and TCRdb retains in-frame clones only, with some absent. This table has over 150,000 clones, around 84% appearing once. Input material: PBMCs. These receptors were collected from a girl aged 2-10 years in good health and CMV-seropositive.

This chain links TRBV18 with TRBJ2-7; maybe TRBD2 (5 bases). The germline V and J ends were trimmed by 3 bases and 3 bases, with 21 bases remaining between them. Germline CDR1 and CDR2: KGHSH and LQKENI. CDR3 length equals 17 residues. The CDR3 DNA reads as TGTGCCAGCTCACCCACCGGGGTTCGGCTAGTGGTCTACGAGCAGTACTTC. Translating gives CASSPTGVRLVVYEQYF.

CDR3 amino acids: CASSLFGGQPAFF. In DNA, the CDR3 is TGTGCCAGCAGTTTATTTGGGGGACAACCGGCTTTCTTT. The genes are TRBV27 and TRBJ1-1; possible D gene TRBD1, 6 bases. The V end was cut by 1 base, the J end by 11 bases, with 14 bases between. The germline V gene encodes CDR1 MNHEY and CDR2 SMNVEV (reference sequence). This CDR3 spans 13 amino acids.

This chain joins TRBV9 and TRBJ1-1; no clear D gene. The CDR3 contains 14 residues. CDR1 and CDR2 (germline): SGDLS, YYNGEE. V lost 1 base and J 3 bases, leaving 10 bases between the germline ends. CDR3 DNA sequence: TGTGCCAGCAGCGTATTATCCGCGGACACTGAAGCTTTCTTT. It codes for CASSVLSADTEAFF.

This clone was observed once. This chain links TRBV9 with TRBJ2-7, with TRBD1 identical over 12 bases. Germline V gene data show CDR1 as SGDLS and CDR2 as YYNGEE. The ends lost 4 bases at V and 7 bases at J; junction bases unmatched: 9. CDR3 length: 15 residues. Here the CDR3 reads CASSYSGQGAGEQYF. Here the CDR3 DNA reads TGTGCCAGCAGCTACTCGGGACAGGGGGCCGGGGAGCAGTACTTC.

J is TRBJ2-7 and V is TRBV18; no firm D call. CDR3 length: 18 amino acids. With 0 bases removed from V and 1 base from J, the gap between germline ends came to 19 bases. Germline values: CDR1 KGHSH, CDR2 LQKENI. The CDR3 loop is CASSPPTQAIRASYEQYF. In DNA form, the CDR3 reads TGTGCCAGCTCACCACCGACCCAGGCCATCCGCGCGTCCTACGAGCAGTACTTC.

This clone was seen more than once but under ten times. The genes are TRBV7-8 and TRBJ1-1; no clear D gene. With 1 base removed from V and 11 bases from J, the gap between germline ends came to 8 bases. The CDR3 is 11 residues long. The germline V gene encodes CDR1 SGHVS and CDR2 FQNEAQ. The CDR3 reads CASSLVSRAFF. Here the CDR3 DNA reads TGTGCCAGCAGCTTAGTATCCAGGGCTTTCTTT. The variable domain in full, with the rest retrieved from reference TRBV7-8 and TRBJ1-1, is GAGVSQSPRYKVAKRGQDVALRCDPISGHVSLFWYQQALGQGPEFLTYFQNEAQLDKSGLPSDRFFAERPEGSVSTLKIQRTQQEDSAVYLCASSLVSRAFFGQGTRLTVV.

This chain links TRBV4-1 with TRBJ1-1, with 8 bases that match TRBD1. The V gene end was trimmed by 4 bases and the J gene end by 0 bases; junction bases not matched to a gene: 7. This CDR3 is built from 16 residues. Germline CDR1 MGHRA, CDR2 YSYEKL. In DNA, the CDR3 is TGCGCCAGCAGCCCGGCCGGACAGGGACTGAACACTGAAGCTTTCTTT. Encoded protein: CASSPAGQGLNTEAFF.

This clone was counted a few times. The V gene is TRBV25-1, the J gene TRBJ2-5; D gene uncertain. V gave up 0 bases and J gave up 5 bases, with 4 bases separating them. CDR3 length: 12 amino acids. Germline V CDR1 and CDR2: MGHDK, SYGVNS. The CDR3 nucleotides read TGTGCCAGCAGTGAATACGGGGAGACCCAGTACTTC. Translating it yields CASSEYGETQYF.

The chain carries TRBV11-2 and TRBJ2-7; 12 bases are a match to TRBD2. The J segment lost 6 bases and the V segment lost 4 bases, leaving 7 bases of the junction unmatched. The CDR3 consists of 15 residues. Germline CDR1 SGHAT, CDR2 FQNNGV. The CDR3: CASSSGLAGNFEQYF. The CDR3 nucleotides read TGTGCCAGCAGCTCAGGACTAGCGGGAAATTTCGAGCAGTACTTC.

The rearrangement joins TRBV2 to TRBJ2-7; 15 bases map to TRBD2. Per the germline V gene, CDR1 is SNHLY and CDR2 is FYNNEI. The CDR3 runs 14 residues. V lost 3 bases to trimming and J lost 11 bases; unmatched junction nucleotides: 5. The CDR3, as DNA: TGTGCCAGCAGTGATAGGACTAGCGGGAGGGTCGAGTACTTC. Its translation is CASSDRTSGRVEYF.

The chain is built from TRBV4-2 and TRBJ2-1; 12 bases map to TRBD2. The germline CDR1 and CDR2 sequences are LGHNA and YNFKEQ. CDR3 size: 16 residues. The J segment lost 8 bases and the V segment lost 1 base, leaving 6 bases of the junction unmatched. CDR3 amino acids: CASSQGWTSGVHEQFF. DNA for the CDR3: TGTGCCAGCAGCCAAGGGTGGACTAGCGGGGTCCATGAGCAGTTCTTC.

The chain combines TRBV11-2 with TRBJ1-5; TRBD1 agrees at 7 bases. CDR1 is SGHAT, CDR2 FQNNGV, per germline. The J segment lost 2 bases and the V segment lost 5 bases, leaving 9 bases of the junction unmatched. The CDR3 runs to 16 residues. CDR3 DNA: TGTGCCAGCAGCCCGAACAGGGGTAGGGGCAATCAGCCCCAGCATTTT. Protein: CASSPNRGRGNQPQHF.

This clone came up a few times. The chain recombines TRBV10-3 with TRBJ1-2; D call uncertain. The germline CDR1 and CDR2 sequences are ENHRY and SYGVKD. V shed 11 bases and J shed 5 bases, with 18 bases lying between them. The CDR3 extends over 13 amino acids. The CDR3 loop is CAFRVEAAYGYTF. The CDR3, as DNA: TGTGCCTTTCGTGTGGAGGCTGCTTATGGCTACACCTTC.

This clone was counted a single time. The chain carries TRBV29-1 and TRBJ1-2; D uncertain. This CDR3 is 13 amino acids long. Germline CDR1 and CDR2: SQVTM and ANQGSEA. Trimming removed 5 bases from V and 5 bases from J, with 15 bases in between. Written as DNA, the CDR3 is TGCAGCGTTTACGACCAGGATGGGTATGGCTACACCTTC. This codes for CSVYDQDGYGYTF. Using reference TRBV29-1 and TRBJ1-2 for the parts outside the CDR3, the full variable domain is SAVISQKPSRDICQRGTSLTIQCQVDSQVTMMFWYRQQPGQSLTLIATANQGSEATYESGFVIDKFPISRPNLTFSTLTVSNMSPEDSSIYLCSVYDQDGYGYTFGSGTRLTVV.

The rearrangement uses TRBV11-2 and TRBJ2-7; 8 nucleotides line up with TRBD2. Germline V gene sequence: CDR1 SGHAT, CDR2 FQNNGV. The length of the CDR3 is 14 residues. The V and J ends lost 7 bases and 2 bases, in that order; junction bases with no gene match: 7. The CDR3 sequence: CASTSGSPPYEQYF. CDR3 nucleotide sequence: TGTGCCAGCACAAGCGGGAGTCCGCCCTACGAGCAGTACTTC.

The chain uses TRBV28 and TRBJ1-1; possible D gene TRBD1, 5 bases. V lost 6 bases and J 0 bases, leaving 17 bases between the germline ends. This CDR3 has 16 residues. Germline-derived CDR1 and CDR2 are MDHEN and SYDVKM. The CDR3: CASRSQGLGMNTEAFF. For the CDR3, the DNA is TGTGCCAGCAGGTCCCAGGGTCTAGGGATGAACACTGAAGCTTTCTTT.

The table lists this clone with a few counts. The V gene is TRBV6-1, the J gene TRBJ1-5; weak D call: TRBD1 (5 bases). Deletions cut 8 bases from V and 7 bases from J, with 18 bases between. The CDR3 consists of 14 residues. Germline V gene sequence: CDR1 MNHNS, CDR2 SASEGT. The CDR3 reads CASDDFQGRQPQHF. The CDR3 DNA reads TGTGCCAGCGACGACTTCCAGGGAAGGCAGCCCCAGCATTTT.

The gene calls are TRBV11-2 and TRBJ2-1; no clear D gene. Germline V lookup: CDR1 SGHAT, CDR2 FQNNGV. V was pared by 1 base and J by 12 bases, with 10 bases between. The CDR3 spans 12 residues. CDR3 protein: CASSLGLVWQFF. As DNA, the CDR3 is TGTGCCAGCAGCTTAGGGCTAGTGTGGCAGTTCTTC. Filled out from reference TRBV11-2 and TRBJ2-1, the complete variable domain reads EAGVAQSPRYKIIEKRQSVAFWCNPISGHATLYWYQQILGQGPKLLIQFQNNGVVDDSQLPKDRFSAERLKGVDSTLKIQPAKLEDSAVYLCASSLGLVWQFFGPGTRLTVL.

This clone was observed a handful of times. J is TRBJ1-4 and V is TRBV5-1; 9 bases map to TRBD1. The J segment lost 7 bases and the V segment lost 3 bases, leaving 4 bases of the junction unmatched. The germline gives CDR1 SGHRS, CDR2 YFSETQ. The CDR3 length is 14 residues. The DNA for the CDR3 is TGCGCCAGCAGCTCTACAGGGGGCGGTGAAAAACTGTTTTTT. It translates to CASSSTGGGEKLFF.